This TCR beta chain appears in the sequencing data of a study of cytomegalovirus exposure and HLA in healthy donors. Primers included in the PCR were 60 Vbeta and 13 Jbeta primers. As processed by the authors: Later, an analysis found around 77 million unique TCR beta chains, and approximately 10 million of these were shared. This table comes from immunoSEQ multiplex PCR, and its TCRdb copy is limited to in-frame clones, with some not included. For V, J and clone size, that table is used; D and trimming come from the DNA. The sample holds about 110,000 clones; over 75% are singletons and the top ten take less than 4%. Findings and caveats of the study: The authors assumed roughly uniform sequencing depth across donors for presence/absence analyses. TCR association rates varied by HLA locus in a later analysis, with DRB1 highest and HLA-C lowest.

This CDR3 contains 15 residues. CDR1 is LNHDA, CDR2 SQIVND, per germline (reference sequence). V lost 10 bases to trimming and J lost 0 bases, with 13 bases between them. As to this clone: Its antigen remains unidentified.

V and J are TRBV19 and TRBJ2-6; weak D call: TRBD2 (7 bases). The sample comprised PBMCs. This clonotype originated in a human donor in good health. The CDR3 sequence is CATRGGNSGANVLTF. The CDR3 DNA reads as TGTGCCACAAGGGGGGGGAACTCTGGGGCCAACGTCCTGACTTTC.